This TCR beta chain was recovered during a study of a mutant IDH1 vaccine in newly diagnosed glioma. Looking at the study overall: Eight vaccinations went to patients in weeks 1, 3, 5, 7, 11, 15, 19, 23. Onset of vaccination occurred 4-6 weeks following radiotherapy alone, or with temozolomide cycles.

This CDR3 is 15 amino acids long. The V gene's germline CDR1 is SGHRS and CDR2 YFSETQ. Germline trimming cut 5 bases from V and 5 bases from J; bases unmatched to any gene: 11. Details on this clone: As yet, its antigen is unknown.

The assay was immunoSEQ multiplex PCR, and TCRdb's table has in-frame clones only and misses some. The sample gives some 27,000 clones, roughly 80% of which show up once; approximately 15% is in the top ten. Time point described: week 23, last vaccination. A single vaccine dose contained 300 ug of mutant IDH1 20-mer peptide, and topical imiquimod was used with it. The sample was PBMCs, taken from a glioma patient whose treatment included an IDH1 peptide vaccine. This chain connects TRBV5-1 to TRBJ2-5; TRBD1 aligns across 8 bases. The TCR sequence derives from a woman under 40 with glioma. Here the CDR3 reads CASRSGPGGGETQYF. As DNA, the CDR3 is TGCGCCAGCAGATCTGGTCCAGGGGGCGGTGAGACCCAGTACTTC.